This T cell receptor (beta chain) appears in the sequencing data of a study of blood T cell repertoires in COVID-19. The repertoire was sequenced with immunoSEQ multiplex PCR; TCRdb's copy has only in-frame clones and lacks some. The sample consists of 65,000 to 85,000 clones, 70% to 85% of them appearing once. This clonotype was sampled from a man between 50 and 59 years old with active or convalescent COVID-19. What was sequenced was peripheral blood.

CDR3 nucleotide sequence: TGTGCCAGCAGTCCCTTTACAGGGGCGGATGGCTACACCTTC. Amino acids: CASSPFTGADGYTF. The chain employs TRBV6-5 and TRBJ1-2, with 7 bases matching TRBD1. The CDR3 has 14 amino acids. The germline V gene encodes CDR1 MNHEY and CDR2 SVGAGI. V was clipped by 5 bases and J by 6 bases; unmatched bases: 9.